The next 10 T cell receptor beta chains were all read from a single sample in a study of cytotoxic CD8 clonotypes in ibrutinib-treated CLL. Sequencing used immunoSEQ multiplex PCR; TCRdb keeps in-frame clones, though not all of them. The repertoire holds fewer than 300,000 clones, with less than 85% as singletons. Specimen: PBMCs, collected at disease progression, from a patient treated with ibrutinib. The receptors here all came from a human donor with chronic lymphocytic leukemia.

This clone was observed a handful of times. V gene TRBV5-8 combines with J gene TRBJ2-3; TRBD1 matches at 10 bases. Losses at the gene ends were 4 bases for V and 8 bases for J; bases not matched to a gene: 7. From germline, CDR1 is SGHTS and CDR2 YDEGEE. This CDR3 is built from 14 residues. This CDR3 is CASSLVTGGLTQYF. The CDR3 DNA reads TGTGCCAGCAGCCTAGTGACAGGGGGCCTTACGCAGTATTTT.

The chain is built from TRBV9 and TRBJ2-1, with 15 bases that match TRBD2. CDR1 is SGDLS, CDR2 YYNGEE, per germline. This CDR3 has 17 residues. The trim removed 3 bases at V and 6 bases at J, leaving 7 bases unmatched. CDR3 amino acids: CASSGWTSGRALNEQFF. The CDR3 DNA follows: TGTGCCAGCAGCGGGTGGACTAGCGGGAGGGCCCTCAATGAGCAGTTCTTC.

This chain connects TRBV29-1 to TRBJ1-4; TRBD1 aligns across 10 bases. Losses at the gene ends were 4 bases for V and 6 bases for J; bases not matched to a gene: 5. The CDR3 totals 14 residues. Germline V gene lookup returns CDR1 SQVTM and CDR2 ANQGSEA. This CDR3 reads CSVVGDRGHEKLFF. Here the CDR3 DNA reads TGCAGCGTTGTCGGGGACAGGGGCCATGAAAAACTGTTTTTT.

This clone was recorded a few times. The CDR3 DNA reads TGTGCCAGCAGCTTACAGTGGCTAGCGGACACAGATACGCAGTATTTT. It specifies CASSLQWLADTDTQYF. The genes are TRBV7-8 and TRBJ2-3, with 7 bases matching TRBD2. The CDR3 is 16 residues long. CDR1 and CDR2 (germline): SGHVS, FQNEAQ. J gave up 2 bases and V 2 bases, and 7 bases lay outside the gene matches.

This clone appeared a few times. The gene calls are TRBV5-6 and TRBJ2-2; 13 nucleotides line up with TRBD2. V shed 4 bases, J shed 4 bases, and the junction held 4 bases outside the gene matches. The germline CDR1 and CDR2 sequences are SGHDT and YYEEEE. The CDR3 spans 16 residues. The CDR3 nucleotides read TGTGCCAGCAGCCCGGGACTAGCGGGGCTCACCGGGGAGCTGTTTTTT. Protein product: CASSPGLAGLTGELFF.

Only a few counts were recorded for this clone. V and J are TRBV9 and TRBJ2-7, with TRBD2 matching 12 bases. CDR3 length: 14 residues. J lost 3 bases, V lost 4 bases, and 2 bases had no gene match. Germline V gene data show CDR1 as SGDLS and CDR2 as YYNGEE. The CDR3 reads CASSLAGGFYEQYF. For the CDR3, the DNA is TGTGCCAGCAGCCTAGCGGGAGGGTTCTACGAGCAGTACTTC.

This clone has only a few counts. The J gene is TRBJ2-3, the V gene TRBV2; D is uncertain. V lost 4 bases, J lost 3 bases, and 5 bases lay in between. The CDR3 is 12 amino acids. Germline CDR1 SNHLY, CDR2 FYNNEI. The CDR3 loop reads CASSGRTDTQYF. The CDR3 DNA reads TGTGCCAGCAGTGGACGTACAGATACGCAGTATTTT.

The chain employs TRBV11-2 and TRBJ1-6, with TRBD1 as a possible D gene (5 bases). The CDR3 has 15 residues. V dropped 5 bases and J dropped 8 bases, with 16 bases sitting between them. In germline, CDR1 is SGHAT, CDR2 FQNNGV. CDR3: CASSPTAGLDSPLHF. For the CDR3, the DNA is TGTGCCAGCAGCCCTACTGCAGGGCTTGATTCACCCCTCCACTTT. Based on the CDR3 plus reference TRBV11-2 and TRBJ1-6, the full variable domain is EAGVAQSPRYKIIEKRQSVAFWCNPISGHATLYWYQQILGQGPKLLIQFQNNGVVDDSQLPKDRFSAERLKGVDSTLKIQPAKLEDSAVYLCASSPTAGLDSPLHFGNGTRLTVT.

V and J are TRBV20-1 and TRBJ1-2; D is uncertain. V was shortened by 6 bases and J by 8 bases, with 13 bases between the two germline ends. Germline CDR1 is DFQATT and CDR2 is SNEGSKA (reference sequence). The CDR3 loop spans 11 amino acids. The chain's CDR3 is CSARPLQGYTF. CDR3 coding DNA: TGCAGTGCCCGGCCCCTGCAAGGCTACACCTTC.

This rearrangement joins TRBV19 to TRBJ2-1; 11 nucleotides line up with TRBD2. The CDR3 runs 18 residues. Looked up from germline, CDR1 is LNHDA and CDR2 is SQIVND (reference sequence). The trim removed 3 bases at V and 3 bases at J, leaving 10 bases unmatched. CDR3 nucleotide sequence: TGTGCCAGTAGTATTCGACCCAAACTAGCGGGGGACTACAATGAGCAGTTCTTC. Its protein is CASSIRPKLAGDYNEQFF.